This passage covers 16 T cell receptor beta chains from one sample sequenced in a study of tissue T cells after allogeneic stem cell transplantation (dated by TCRdb to 2021 to 2024). In the paper's terms, the time point label means: human tissue collected at research (rapid) autopsy. Libraries were made using the immunoSEQ multiplex PCR assay. TCRdb mirrors the immuneACCESS table, restricted to in-frame sequences. Some clones are absent from its copies; in checked studies, under half trace to an unresolved V gene, and the reason for the others is unknown. In all, the sample holds about 850 clones, and 45% to 55% of those were seen once. The top ten hold about 42% of the sample. Source: blood, taken at autopsy. These receptors were obtained from a female patient between 40 and 69 years old with steroid-refractory graft-versus-host disease after an allogeneic stem cell transplant. The graft donor may be the source of some T cells after a transplant.

This clone is large. The chain uses TRBV12-5 and TRBJ2-2, with unresolved D. V was shortened by 6 bases and J by 6 bases, with 20 bases between the two germline ends. The CDR3 runs 16 residues. CDR1 and CDR2 from the germline V gene are LGHNT and FRNRAP. The chain's CDR3 is CASGGTSLFVSGELFF. CDR3 nucleotide sequence: TGTGCTAGTGGGGGAACCTCGTTGTTTGTATCCGGGGAGCTGTTTTTT.

CDR3 nucleotide sequence: TGTGCCAGCAGCCGTGACAGGGGGCGAGTTAATGAAAAACTGTTTTTT. Amino acids: CASSRDRGRVNEKLFF. The gene calls are TRBV5-8 and TRBJ1-4; 10 nucleotides line up with TRBD1. Per germline, CDR1 SGHTS and CDR2 YDEGEE. The CDR3 length is 16 residues. V dropped 4 bases and J dropped 4; count of bases not matched to a gene: 7.

This clone was seen only a few times. The V gene is TRBV5-1, the J gene TRBJ1-1; 8 bases are a match to TRBD1. Germline values: CDR1 SGHRS, CDR2 YFSETQ. CDR3 size: 13 residues. J gave up 5 bases and V 4 bases, and 4 bases lay outside the gene matches. This chain's CDR3 is CASSPGGRTEAFF. CDR3 DNA sequence: TGCGCCAGCAGCCCAGGGGGCCGGACTGAAGCTTTCTTT.

Relative to its sample, this clone is large (0.1 to 1%). The chain carries TRBV11-1 and TRBJ1-1; tentatively, D is TRBD1 (6 bases). The CDR3 runs to 13 residues. The V gene's germline CDR1 is SGHAT and CDR2 FQDESV (reference sequence). The V gene lost 3 bases and the J gene lost 6 bases, with 11 bases spanning the gap. CDR3 loop: CASSFTRGAEAFF. The CDR3 bases are TGTGCCAGCAGCTTCACCAGGGGCGCTGAAGCTTTCTTT.

This chain connects TRBV14 to TRBJ1-1, with D hard to call. The CDR3 has 14 amino acids. Trimming left V 4 bases short and J 0 bases short, with 9 bases between. Germline lookup yields CDR1 SGHDN and CDR2 FVKESK. The CDR3 sequence is CASSRSNLNTEAFF. For the CDR3, the DNA is TGTGCCAGCAGCCGCAGCAACTTGAACACTGAAGCTTTCTTT.

The chain is built from TRBV6-1 and TRBJ2-7, with D tentatively TRBD1 (5 bases). The V and J ends lost 2 bases and 3 bases respectively, with 17 bases between them. The germline CDR1 and CDR2 sequences are MNHNS and SASEGT. The CDR3 has 16 residues. CDR3 sequence: CASSEWWTSVSYEQYF. Here the CDR3 DNA reads TGTGCCAGCAGTGAATGGTGGACATCGGTGAGCTACGAGCAGTACTTC.

The chain combines TRBV18 with TRBJ2-2, with a possible D match to TRBD2 (5 bases). The CDR3 is 12 amino acids. V was clipped by 3 bases and J by 7 bases, with 6 bases between them. Germline CDR1 is KGHSH and CDR2 is LQKENI. DNA for the CDR3: TGTGCCAGCTCACCGAGGGACGGGGAGCTGTTTTTT. Translating it yields CASSPRDGELFF. Full variable domain (rest looked up from reference TRBV18 and TRBJ2-2): NAGVMQNPRHLVRRRGQEARLRCSPMKGHSHVYWYRQLPEEGLKFMVYLQKENIIDESGMPKERFSAEFPKEGPSILRIQQVVRGDSAAYFCASSPRDGELFFGEGSRLTVL.

This rearrangement joins TRBV5-5 to TRBJ2-7; 9 positions agree with TRBD2. The CDR3 has 15 residues. Per germline, CDR1 SGHKS and CDR2 YYEKEE (reference sequence). Losses at the gene ends were 0 bases for V and 3 bases for J; bases not matched to a gene: 4. The CDR3 region is CASSLGLAGVYEQYF. The CDR3 DNA reads as TGTGCCAGCAGCTTGGGGTTAGCGGGAGTCTACGAGCAGTACTTC.

The chain couples TRBV11-3 to TRBJ2-1; 10 bases agree with TRBD2. The CDR3 length is 15 residues. CDR1 and CDR2 from the germline V gene are SGHNT and YENEEA. J was trimmed by 2 bases and V by 5 bases; bases with no gene match: 3. Written as DNA, the CDR3 is TGTGCCAGCAGCCGAAGCGGGGGGGCCTACAATGAGCAGTTCTTC. Translated: CASSRSGGAYNEQFF.

This clone was seen more than once but under ten times. This sequence joins TRBV20-1 and TRBJ2-7; D is uncertain. V lost 5 bases and J lost 3, with 5 bases in between. CDR1 is DFQATT and CDR2 is SNEGSKA in the germline V gene (reference sequence). The CDR3 is made up of 10 amino acids. The CDR3: CSAFHYEQYF. The CDR3, as DNA: TGCAGTGCTTTTCACTACGAGCAGTACTTC.

Relative to its sample, this clone is large. The gene calls are TRBV9 and TRBJ2-7, with D unresolved. V gave up 0 bases and J gave up 6 bases, with 10 bases separating them. This CDR3 is 13 amino acids long. CDR1 is SGDLS and CDR2 is YYNGEE in the germline V gene. CDR3 DNA: TGTGCCAGCAGCGTAGACGTCGTTGCCGAGCAGTACTTC. Encoded protein: CASSVDVVAEQYF.

This sequence joins TRBV14 and TRBJ1-2; unclear D gene. Per the germline V gene, CDR1 is SGHDN and CDR2 is FVKESK. The CDR3 sequence is 13 residues long. V was clipped by 3 bases and J by 7 bases, with 12 bases between them. CDR3 DNA: TGTGCCAGCAGCCACATTGCCAGCGTTGGCTACACCTTC. Translation: CASSHIASVGYTF.

The V gene is TRBV10-3, the J gene TRBJ2-3, with 8 bases that match TRBD1. This CDR3 is built from 15 residues. V dropped 4 bases and J dropped 3; count of bases not matched to a gene: 6. Germline lookup yields CDR1 ENHRY and CDR2 SYGVKD. CDR3 coding DNA: TGTGCCATCAGTGGAACAGGGGGTTTGACAGATACGCAGTATTTT. Its translation: CAISGTGGLTDTQYF.

This sequence joins TRBV7-2 and TRBJ2-2, with D maybe TRBD2 (6 bases). Germline values: CDR1 SGHTA, CDR2 FQGNSA. This CDR3 region has 14 residues. With 1 base removed from V and 14 bases from J, the gap between germline ends came to 17 bases. The DNA of the CDR3 is TGTGCCAGCAGCTTAGTGCCCGGGGCGGGGAACCTGTTTTTT. It specifies CASSLVPGAGNLFF.

By share, this clone counts as large. The rearrangement joins TRBV9 to TRBJ2-7; D is perhaps TRBD2 (6 bases). The CDR3 extends over 16 amino acids. Between the trimmed V and J ends, which lost 0 bases and 1 base, there was a span of 14 bases. CDR1 SGDLS and CDR2 YYNGEE come from the germline V gene. The CDR3 is CASSVGGSGPSYEQYF. The CDR3 DNA is TGTGCCAGCAGCGTAGGAGGAAGCGGGCCTTCCTACGAGCAGTACTTC.

The J gene is TRBJ1-2, the V gene TRBV7-2; 7 bases are shared with TRBD1. V lost 5 bases to trimming and J lost 8 bases; unmatched junction nucleotides: 14. Germline V gene data show CDR1 as SGHTA and CDR2 as FQGNSA. The length of the CDR3 is 15 residues. The CDR3 loop is CASSTHRGELWGYTF. CDR3 DNA: TGTGCCAGCAGCACCCACAGGGGAGAACTGTGGGGCTACACCTTC.